Each of the 20 T cell receptor beta chains below was sequenced from the same sample in a study of somatic mutations in cytotoxic T cells in rheumatoid arthritis. Some clones are missing from TCRdb's copy, which holds only in-frame ones; the method was immunoSEQ multiplex PCR. The sample lists 10,000 or so clones; over 75% were seen once. Sequenced material: CD8+ T cells sorted from blood. These receptors all come from a woman in her 50s in good health.

The chain carries TRBV10-3 and TRBJ2-1; TRBD2 matches at 16 bases. The CDR3 consists of 19 residues. Germline V gene sequence: CDR1 ENHRY, CDR2 SYGVKD. Trimming at V came to 3 bases and at J to 4 bases, leaving 9 bases not matched to a gene. Written as DNA, the CDR3 is TGTGCCATCAGTGAAGAAATAGGGACTAGCGGGAGGGTGTACAATGAGCAGTTCTTC. Encoded protein: CAISEEIGTSGRVYNEQFF.

This clone was observed a single time. The rearrangement uses TRBV28 and TRBJ1-1, with TRBD1 as a possible D gene (6 bases). The germline V gene encodes CDR1 MDHEN and CDR2 SYDVKM. The V gene lost 4 bases and the J gene lost 6 bases, with 21 bases spanning the gap. This CDR3 is 16 amino acids long. Written as DNA, the CDR3 is TGTGCCAGCAGTTCCAAACGGACGACAGGTGCCCCTGAAGCTTTCTTT. This codes for CASSSKRTTGAPEAFF.

This clone was counted only a few times. This rearrangement joins TRBV9 to TRBJ1-2; the D gene is possibly TRBD1 (6 bases). V was shortened by 3 bases and J by 5 bases, with 17 bases between the two germline ends. The germline CDR1 and CDR2 sequences are SGDLS and YYNGEE. This CDR3 has 15 amino acids. The CDR3 DNA reads TGTGCCAGCAGCGAGATTTCACGGACAGATTATGGCTACACCTTC. Amino acid sequence: CASSEISRTDYGYTF.

This clone was detected a few times. The chain has TRBV14 and TRBJ1-2, with 11 bases matching TRBD1. V shed 3 bases, J shed 5 bases, and the junction held 5 bases outside the gene matches. CDR3 length equals 15 residues. The germline CDR1 and CDR2 sequences are SGHDN and FVKESK. CDR3: CASSHEGQGVYGYTF. Written as DNA, the CDR3 is TGTGCCAGCAGCCATGAGGGACAGGGGGTTTATGGCTACACCTTC.

The V and J genes are TRBV18 and TRBJ2-4, with 7 positions matching TRBD1. In germline, CDR1 is KGHSH, CDR2 LQKENI. Trimming cost V 3 bases and J 9 bases; bases outside gene matches: 14. The CDR3 is 16 amino acids. The CDR3 bases are TGTGCCAGCTCACCTAGACAGGGTTGGTTGTTTGGCATTCAGTACTTC. It codes for CASSPRQGWLFGIQYF.

The chain employs TRBV7-3 and TRBJ2-6, with 11 bases that match TRBD2. V lost 6 bases, J lost 2 bases, and 3 bases stayed unmatched. The CDR3 is 16 amino acids. From germline, CDR1 is SGHTA and CDR2 FQGTGA. For the CDR3, the DNA is TGTGCCAGCAGTAAGACTAGCGGGACTGGGGCCAACGTCCTGACTTTC. It translates to CASSKTSGTGANVLTF.

J is TRBJ2-1 and V is TRBV19; 7 bases fit TRBD1. This CDR3 contains 14 residues. Trimming cost V 1 base and J 6 bases; bases outside gene matches: 3. The germline gives CDR1 LNHDA, CDR2 SQIVND (reference sequence). CDR3 protein: CASSIGGQSNEQFF. The CDR3 nucleotides are TGTGCCAGTAGTATAGGGGGACAGTCCAATGAGCAGTTCTTC.

This sequence joins TRBV5-1 and TRBJ1-4, with D possibly matching TRBD1 (6 bases). The ends were cut back, 4 bases at V and 4 bases at J, with 14 bases in the middle. Per the germline V gene, CDR1 is SGHRS and CDR2 is YFSETQ. The CDR3 runs 15 residues. CDR3 sequence reads: CASSPGGGVNEKLFF. CDR3 DNA sequence: TGCGCCAGCAGCCCGGGGGGCGGTGTTAATGAAAAACTGTTTTTT.

The rearrangement links TRBV28 to TRBJ2-5; 8 bases match TRBD2. The CDR3 is made up of 18 amino acids. Trimming took 0 bases from V and 5 from J; bases not matched to a gene: 14. Per the germline V gene, CDR1 is MDHEN and CDR2 is SYDVKM. The CDR3 sequence is CASSLWEAGAGRWETQYF. CDR3 DNA: TGTGCCAGCAGTTTATGGGAAGCGGGAGCGGGGCGTTGGGAGACCCAGTACTTC.

The chain couples TRBV7-9 to TRBJ2-7; D gene unclear. The CDR3 length is 12 residues. Per the germline V gene, CDR1 is SEHNR and CDR2 is FQNEAQ (reference sequence). Trimming cost V 0 bases and J 4 bases, with 4 bases left between them. DNA of the CDR3: TGTGCCAGCAGCTTAGCTCTATACGAGCAGTACTTC. As protein: CASSLALYEQYF.

The J gene is TRBJ2-2, the V gene TRBV2; D gene unclear. The length of the CDR3 is 11 residues. The V gene lost 10 bases and the J gene lost 2 bases, with 5 bases spanning the gap. Germline-derived CDR1 and CDR2 are SNHLY and FYNNEI. The CDR3 protein is CATFNTGELFF. Here the CDR3 DNA reads TGTGCCACTTTTAACACCGGGGAGCTGTTTTTT.

The chain joins TRBV28 to TRBJ1-2, with 7 nucleotides matching TRBD1. The CDR3 sequence is 13 residues long. The V segment lost 2 bases and the J segment 5 bases; nucleotides outside the gene matches: 2. CDR1 is MDHEN and CDR2 is SYDVKM in the germline V gene. The CDR3 nucleotides read TGTGCCAGCAGTTTAAACAGGGGATATGGCTACACCTTC. Amino acids: CASSLNRGYGYTF.

The chain has TRBV7-2 and TRBJ2-1; the match to TRBD1 covers 10 bases. The CDR3 consists of 14 residues. The germline CDR1 and CDR2 sequences are SGHTA and FQGNSA. J gave up 5 bases and V 5 bases, and 3 bases lay outside the gene matches. This chain's CDR3 is CASSRTGGNNEQFF. DNA of the CDR3: TGTGCCAGCAGCCGGACAGGGGGTAACAATGAGCAGTTCTTC.

The chain uses TRBV11-2 and TRBJ2-1; D might be TRBD2 (6 bases). Germline CDR1 and CDR2: SGHAT and FQNNGV. This CDR3 is built from 16 residues. V was pared by 4 bases and J by 4 bases, with 17 bases between. The CDR3 coding sequence is TGTGCCAGCAGCTCCGCGGACGGGGGTGCGTACAATGAGCAGTTCTTC. This gives the protein CASSSADGGAYNEQFF.

The CDR3 reads CASSSFPQVSGNTIYF. CDR3 DNA: TGTGCCAGCAGCTCCTTCCCTCAGGTCTCTGGAAACACCATATATTTT. J is TRBJ1-3 and V is TRBV13; the D is unclear. The CDR3 is 16 residues long. The germline gives CDR1 PRHDT, CDR2 FYEKMQ (reference sequence). Between the trimmed V and J ends, which lost 4 bases and 0 bases, there was a span of 13 bases.

This chain uses TRBV6-1 with TRBJ2-7; possibly TRBD2 for D (6 bases). The V gene lost 3 bases and the J gene lost 3 bases, with 9 bases spanning the gap. Germline CDR1 and CDR2: MNHNS and SASEGT. The CDR3 covers 13 residues. Here the CDR3 DNA reads TGTGCCAGCAGTGACGGGGGAGGCTACGAGCAGTACTTC. This sequence encodes CASSDGGGYEQYF.

This rearrangement joins TRBV5-6 to TRBJ2-1, with D possibly TRBD2 on 6 matching bases. Trimming removed 2 bases at V and 4 bases at J, with 10 bases between. The CDR3 is 14 amino acids. Per the germline V gene, CDR1 is SGHDT and CDR2 is YYEEEE. In nucleotides, the CDR3 is TGTGCCAGCAGCTTATCGGGGGATTACAATGAGCAGTTCTTC. It encodes CASSLSGDYNEQFF.

The chain uses TRBV19 and TRBJ1-5; 9 bases agree with TRBD1. The germline gives CDR1 LNHDA, CDR2 SQIVND (reference sequence). After removal of 3 bases from V and 7 bases from J, the junction contained 4 bases not matched to a gene. The CDR3 covers 14 residues. CDR3 sequence reads: CASSIRDREQPQHF. CDR3 DNA sequence: TGTGCCAGTAGTATCCGGGACAGGGAACAGCCCCAGCATTTT.

The chain links TRBV9 to TRBJ1-5; the D gene is possibly TRBD1 (5 bases). This CDR3 spans 14 amino acids. CDR1 and CDR2 from the germline V gene are SGDLS and YYNGEE. Deletions cut 3 bases from V and 5 bases from J, with 12 bases between. This chain's CDR3 is CASSEGSWDQPQHF. CDR3 nucleotides: TGTGCCAGCAGCGAGGGGTCCTGGGATCAGCCCCAGCATTTT.

The V call is TRBV27, the J call TRBJ2-7, with TRBD2 identical over 9 bases. V trimming: 7 bases; J trimming: 8 bases; junction bases outside the gene matches: 6. Germline V lookup: CDR1 MNHEY, CDR2 SMNVEV (reference sequence). The CDR3 consists of 12 residues. The CDR3 bases are TGTGCCAGCATAGGGCGGGAGGGCCAGCAGTACTTC. Translated, it gives CASIGREGQQYF.